This entry concerns a single T cell receptor beta chain. These data are taken from a study of early T cells in non-severe SARS-CoV-2 infection. Looking at the study overall: Sequenced material consisted of bulk RNA (from unsorted whole blood), and chains were unpaired.

Individually, cDNA molecules had unique molecular identifiers attached to them. MiXCR was run by TCRdb on the 5' RACE reads, yielding one entry per CDR3 protein. This table holds about 98,000 distinct CDR3 sequences, around 10% found once. This CDR3 region has 15 residues. Germline V CDR1 and CDR2: KGHSH, LQKENI. Trimming pared 0 bases from V and 2 bases from J, leaving 10 bases between. The sample comprised whole blood. The V call is TRBV18, the J call TRBJ1-1; D not resolved. The clonotype originates from an adult who was a healthcare worker with PCR-confirmed SARS-CoV-2 infection or an uninfected control (not recorded which). This chain's CDR3 is CASSPPASVNTEAFF. In nucleotides, the CDR3 is TGTGCCAGCTCACCACCGGCAAGCGTCAACACTGAAGCTTTCTTT.